This TCR beta chain was captured in a study of shared clonotypes between healthy human individuals. Background on the study: With ages of 18 to 49, the donors were two women and a few men. Study-level points and caveats: For naive CD4 cells, roughly 5% of clonotypes were shared across a handful of donors.

Samples underwent the assay at deep level. Per the original methods: Filtering was not the same, since immunoSEQ gave junction-only sequences without quality scores. This table comes from immunoSEQ multiplex PCR, and its TCRdb copy is limited to in-frame clones, with some not included. V, J and clone size derive from that table, while D and trimming were established from the DNA sequence. The table lists roughly 2.4 million clones, under 97% of them singletons. After removal of 4 bases from V and 7 bases from J, the junction contained 19 bases not matched to a gene. CDR1 and CDR2 (germline): MNHEY, SMNVEV (reference sequence). This CDR3 region has 19 residues. Note on this clone: The antigen remains undetermined.

The sequence was obtained from a man aged 18 to 30 in good health. V is TRBV27 and J is TRBJ2-7; 13 bases map to TRBD2. Specimen: naive CD4+ T cells sorted from blood. Specified subset: CD45RA+ positively selected. The CDR3 sequence is CASSSTPGLAGWNLSEQYF. CDR3 DNA: TGTGCCAGCAGTTCTACACCGGGACTAGCGGGATGGAACCTAAGTGAGCAGTACTTC.